This is a list of T cell receptor beta chains from one sample in a study of molecular identifiers for immune sequencing clone quantification. In TCRdb, the PCR reads were re-called with MiXCR into one record per CDR3 protein. The sample gives some 650,000 distinct CDR3 sequences, approximately 20% of which show up once; 0.85% is in the top ten. Sequencing input: naive CD8+ T cells from blood, with Jurkat cell RNA spiked in. The receptors stem from a human donor in good health. Some libraries in this study had Jurkat cell RNA spiked in. Both conserved end residues are part of each CDR3. The D gene is left open where the match is weak. Size is stated for part of the rows, as once, few or many counts, or as a class when the clone is expanded.

abundance: -
v_gene: TRBV30
d_gene: -
j_gene: TRBJ2-7
CDR3nt: TGTGCCTGGAGCTATGGCTACGAGCAGTACTTC
CDR3aa: CAWSYGYEQYF

abundance: -
v_gene: TRBV6-2/TRBV6-3
d_gene: TRBD1
j_gene: TRBJ2-7
CDR3nt: TGTGCCAGCAGTGGGGGACAGTTCTCATATCCCTACGAGCAGTACTTC
CDR3aa: CASSGGQFSYPYEQYF

abundance: few
v_gene: TRBV4-2
d_gene: TRBD2
j_gene: TRBJ2-1
CDR3nt: TGTGCCAGCAGCCAAGCGGGCCCGGGACTAGTTGGGAATGAGCAGTTCTTC
CDR3aa: CASSQAGPGLVGNEQFF

abundance: many
v_gene: TRBV7-2
d_gene: TRBD1
j_gene: TRBJ1-5
CDR3nt: TGTGCCAGCAGCTTAGTGGACAGGGGGGTAACTCAGCCCCAGCATTTT
CDR3aa: CASSLVDRGVTQPQHF

abundance: many
v_gene: TRBV2
d_gene: -
j_gene: TRBJ1-1
CDR3nt: TGTGCCAGCAGAACACACCCGATCCCGGACACTGAAGCTTTCTTT
CDR3aa: CASRTHPIPDTEAFF

abundance: -
v_gene: TRBV20-1
d_gene: -
j_gene: TRBJ1-2
CDR3nt: TGCAGTGCTAGAGATCTCCAGGGCTACACCTTC
CDR3aa: CSARDLQGYTF

abundance: few
v_gene: TRBV2
d_gene: TRBD2
j_gene: TRBJ2-7
CDR3nt: TGTGCCAGCAGTGAAGCGCTTCTAGCGGGGGGGCCTTTCGAGCAGTACTTC
CDR3aa: CASSEALLAGGPFEQYF

abundance: many
v_gene: TRBV6-5
d_gene: -
j_gene: TRBJ2-5
CDR3nt: TGTGCCAGCAGTTACTCCGGGGGCGTACAAGAGACCCAGTACTTC
CDR3aa: CASSYSGGVQETQYF

abundance: few
v_gene: TRBV27
d_gene: TRBD1
j_gene: TRBJ1-5
CDR3nt: TGTGCCAGCAGTTCCCTCCAGGGGGCTCGTCAGCCCCAGCATTTT
CDR3aa: CASSSLQGARQPQHF

abundance: -
v_gene: TRBV7-3
d_gene: -
j_gene: TRBJ2-2
CDR3nt: TGTGCCAGCAGCTTAATTCCGGACGGGGACAAGTTTTTT
CDR3aa: CASSLIPDGDKFF

abundance: many
v_gene: TRBV30
d_gene: TRBD1
j_gene: TRBJ1-1
CDR3nt: TGTGCCTGGAGTGGGGACAGTGAGAACACTGAAGCTTTCTTT
CDR3aa: CAWSGDSENTEAFF

abundance: -
v_gene: TRBV28
d_gene: -
j_gene: TRBJ2-1
CDR3nt: TGTGCCAGCAGTTTCTGCAACAATGAGCAGTTCTTC
CDR3aa: CASSFCNNEQFF

abundance: many
v_gene: TRBV28
d_gene: TRBD1
j_gene: TRBJ1-1
CDR3nt: TGTGCCAGCCTCCCCAGACAGGGGTTCACTGAAGCTTTCTTT
CDR3aa: CASLPRQGFTEAFF

abundance: few
v_gene: TRBV27
d_gene: -
j_gene: TRBJ1-1
CDR3nt: TGTGCCAGCAGTTTAGTAGACATGAACACTGAAGCTTTCTTT
CDR3aa: CASSLVDMNTEAFF

abundance: -
v_gene: TRBV11-3
d_gene: TRBD2
j_gene: TRBJ2-3
CDR3nt: TGTGCCAGCAGCTCCTCCGGGACTAGCGGGGCGGATACGCAGTATTTT
CDR3aa: CASSSSGTSGADTQYF

abundance: many
v_gene: TRBV2
d_gene: TRBD2
j_gene: TRBJ2-3
CDR3nt: TGTGCCAGCAGTGAAGCCCGACTAGCGGGGATAGATACGCAGTATTTT
CDR3aa: CASSEARLAGIDTQYF

abundance: many
v_gene: TRBV27
d_gene: -
j_gene: TRBJ1-1
CDR3nt: TGTGCCAGCAGTTTTTACGGGACTAACACTGAAGCTTTCTTT
CDR3aa: CASSFYGTNTEAFF

abundance: many
v_gene: TRBV20-1
d_gene: -
j_gene: TRBJ1-3
CDR3nt: TGCAGTGCTAGAGATAACAAGGGGGGAGTATCTGGAAACACCATATATTTT
CDR3aa: CSARDNKGGVSGNTIYF

abundance: many
v_gene: TRBV14
d_gene: TRBD2
j_gene: TRBJ2-7
CDR3nt: TGTGCCAGCAGCCGGGGACTAGCGGCCGCCTACGAGCAGTACTTC
CDR3aa: CASSRGLAAAYEQYF

abundance: many
v_gene: TRBV7-2
d_gene: -
j_gene: TRBJ2-3
CDR3nt: TGTGCCAGCAGCTTAGGCGTGCGCGGAACTAGCACAGATACGCAGTATTTT
CDR3aa: CASSLGVRGTSTDTQYF

abundance: many
v_gene: TRBV7-6
d_gene: -
j_gene: TRBJ2-2
CDR3nt: TGTGCCAGCAGCTTACGGGAAAACACCGGGGAGCTGTTTTTT
CDR3aa: CASSLRENTGELFF

abundance: -
v_gene: TRBV9
d_gene: -
j_gene: TRBJ2-5
CDR3nt: TGTGCCAGCAGCGTAGGGGGGGCGGAACAAGAGACCCAGTACTTC
CDR3aa: CASSVGGAEQETQYF

abundance: many
v_gene: TRBV30
d_gene: TRBD2
j_gene: TRBJ2-7
CDR3nt: TGTGCCTGGAGTGCTAGCGGGTCCTACGAGCAGTACTTC
CDR3aa: CAWSASGSYEQYF

abundance: many
v_gene: TRBV20-1
d_gene: -
j_gene: TRBJ2-7
CDR3nt: TGCAGTGCTATGATTGGGTACGAGCAGTACTTC
CDR3aa: CSAMIGYEQYF

abundance: many
v_gene: TRBV20-1
d_gene: TRBD2
j_gene: TRBJ2-3
CDR3nt: TGCAGTGCGTCGACTAGCGGGGGGGCCGGTACGCAGTATTTT
CDR3aa: CSASTSGGAGTQYF

abundance: many
v_gene: TRBV3-1
d_gene: TRBD2
j_gene: TRBJ2-1
CDR3nt: TGTGCCAGCAGCCAAGTTCGGGTCGAGCGGGGGCCCCCCTACAATGAGCAGTTCTTC
CDR3aa: CASSQVRVERGPPYNEQFF

abundance: many
v_gene: TRBV7-9
d_gene: -
j_gene: TRBJ1-1
CDR3nt: TGTGCCAGCAGCCCCAAAGAGAGCACTGAAGCTTTCTTT
CDR3aa: CASSPKESTEAFF

abundance: -
v_gene: TRBV5-5
d_gene: -
j_gene: TRBJ1-6
CDR3nt: TGTGCCAGCAGCTTAGGAGGGTTTGATTCACCCCTCCACTTT
CDR3aa: CASSLGGFDSPLHF

abundance: many
v_gene: TRBV9
d_gene: TRBD2
j_gene: TRBJ2-7
CDR3nt: TGTGCCAGCAGCCTAGAGGGACTATCCCACAACGAGCAGTACTTC
CDR3aa: CASSLEGLSHNEQYF

abundance: many
v_gene: TRBV6-2/TRBV6-3
d_gene: -
j_gene: TRBJ1-2
CDR3nt: TGTGCCAGCAGTTACGGAGTTTCCGAAAGTGAGGGCTACACCTTC
CDR3aa: CASSYGVSESEGYTF

abundance: many
v_gene: TRBV7-8
d_gene: -
j_gene: TRBJ2-5
CDR3nt: TGTGCCAGCAGCTCCAACTACCAAGAGACCCAGTACTTC
CDR3aa: CASSSNYQETQYF

abundance: many
v_gene: TRBV7-9
d_gene: -
j_gene: TRBJ1-1
CDR3nt: TGTGCCAGCAACCTCCCATTGGGGGAAGACACTGAAGCTTTCTTT
CDR3aa: CASNLPLGEDTEAFF

abundance: once
v_gene: TRBV29-1
d_gene: TRBD2
j_gene: TRBJ2-1
CDR3nt: TGCAGCGTTGGAGCTTCAACTAGCGGGGGGGTGTACAATGAGCAGTTCTTC
CDR3aa: CSVGASTSGGVYNEQFF

abundance: -
v_gene: TRBV28
d_gene: TRBD2
j_gene: TRBJ2-2
CDR3nt: TGTGCCAGCAGTTTACAGATCGAACTACCTAGCGGGAGTCTTGACGGGGAGCTGTTTTTT
CDR3aa: CASSLQIELPSGSLDGELFF

abundance: many
v_gene: TRBV6-2/TRBV6-3
d_gene: -
j_gene: TRBJ1-5
CDR3nt: TGTGCCAGCACCCTCTCGTTGATGAATCAGCCCCAGCATTTT
CDR3aa: CASTLSLMNQPQHF

abundance: few
v_gene: TRBV5-6
d_gene: -
j_gene: TRBJ2-4
CDR3nt: TGTGCCAGCAGCTTGGTCTCCTTTGGGGGAAACATTCAGTACTTC
CDR3aa: CASSLVSFGGNIQYF

abundance: -
v_gene: TRBV2
d_gene: -
j_gene: TRBJ2-3
CDR3nt: TGTGCCAGCAGTGAATTTCGGGAGAGCACAGATACGCAGTATTTT
CDR3aa: CASSEFRESTDTQYF

abundance: -
v_gene: TRBV12-3/TRBV12-4
d_gene: -
j_gene: TRBJ2-1
CDR3nt: TGTGCCAGCAGCTTTAACAGGTACAATGAGCAGTTCTTC
CDR3aa: CASSFNRYNEQFF

abundance: -
v_gene: TRBV30
d_gene: TRBD1
j_gene: TRBJ1-1
CDR3nt: TGTGCCTGGGATACCGGGACAGGGCTAGTATTCACTGAAGCTTTCTTT
CDR3aa: CAWDTGTGLVFTEAFF

abundance: -
v_gene: TRBV27
d_gene: -
j_gene: TRBJ2-1
CDR3nt: TGTGCCAGCAGTCCCTCACGGTCGAGCTCCTACAATGAGCCGTTCTTC
CDR3aa: CASSPSRSSSYNEPFF

abundance: many
v_gene: TRBV29-1
d_gene: TRBD2
j_gene: TRBJ2-1
CDR3nt: TGCAGCGTTGACGGGACTAGCGGGATTAATGAGCAGTTCTTC
CDR3aa: CSVDGTSGINEQFF

abundance: -
v_gene: TRBV19
d_gene: TRBD2
j_gene: TRBJ2-1
CDR3nt: TGTGCCAGTAGTTTTAGCGGGGGTCGCTCCTACAATGAGCAGTTCTTC
CDR3aa: CASSFSGGRSYNEQFF

abundance: many
v_gene: TRBV12-3/TRBV12-4
d_gene: TRBD2
j_gene: TRBJ2-3
CDR3nt: TGTGCCAGCAGTTTTGCGGGAGGCCAAGCGCCAGATACGCAGTATTTT
CDR3aa: CASSFAGGQAPDTQYF

abundance: many
v_gene: TRBV9
d_gene: TRBD2
j_gene: TRBJ2-2
CDR3nt: TGTGCCAGCAGCAAACCCACCCGGAGGGCGGGAGGGGACACCGGGGAGCTGTTTTTT
CDR3aa: CASSKPTRRAGGDTGELFF

abundance: many
v_gene: TRBV9
d_gene: -
j_gene: TRBJ1-5
CDR3nt: TGTGCCAGCAGCTACGGAGGGGGGATGAGTCAGCCCCAGCATTTT
CDR3aa: CASSYGGGMSQPQHF

abundance: many
v_gene: TRBV7-7
d_gene: -
j_gene: TRBJ2-5
CDR3nt: TGTGCCAGCAGCTTATATGCAGGCAGGGCCGAAGAGACCCAGTACTTC
CDR3aa: CASSLYAGRAEETQYF

abundance: few
v_gene: TRBV2
d_gene: -
j_gene: TRBJ2-5
CDR3nt: TGTGCCAGCAGTGTGGAAGACTCTGCGGAGACCCAGTACTTC
CDR3aa: CASSVEDSAETQYF